This T cell receptor beta chain came from a study of blood T cell repertoires in COVID-19. The overall study: The cDNA or gDNA used as material had been derived from T cells, B-cell-depleted T cells, or PBMCs.

The CDR3 has 19 amino acids. Germline V lookup: CDR1 SGHRS, CDR2 YFSETQ. Trimming took 5 bases from V and 14 from J, leaving 39 bases between them. In the original processing: Researchers report that nucleated cell counts were estimated from reference gene primer amplification. The protocol was immunoSEQ multiplex PCR, while the TCRdb copy is restricted to in-frame clones and leaves out a portion. That table supplies the V and J calls and clone size; D and trimming were determined from the DNA. Of roughly 250,000 clones listed, about 91% were seen once; the top ten hold 1% to 1.5%. This TCR came from a middle-aged woman with acute COVID-19. The sequencing sample was made of PBMCs or T cells enriched from blood (not recorded which). The genes are TRBV5-1 and TRBJ2-3; TRBD1 might be the D (6 bases). CDR3 loop: CASSYSGASTVGASTVRYF. The CDR3 DNA sequence: TGCGCCAGCAGTTATTCCGGGGCATCCACTGTGGGGGCATCCACGGTTCGGTATTTT.